Given below is one T cell receptor (beta chain) in context. The V end lost 3 bases, the J end lost 3 bases, and 8 bases lay between the germline ends. CDR3 length: 13 residues. Germline V gene lookup returns CDR1 SGHTA and CDR2 FQGNSA. The data stem from a study of glioma-infiltrating T cells after dendritic cell vaccination. Overall study: Autologous tumor lysate was loaded overnight onto monocyte-derived dendritic cells grown about 7 days with IL-4 and GM-CSF.

Input was approximately 2 ug genomic DNA, or all available if less. Clones were read by immunoSEQ multiplex PCR, and TCRdb kept only the in-frame ones, dropping some. The sample lists about 64,000 clones, around four fifths seen once, with under 10% in the top ten. The clonotype originates from a human donor with glioblastoma. This chain connects TRBV7-2 to TRBJ1-1; D may be TRBD1 (5 bases). The source was blood, collected before dendritic cell vaccination. CDR3 DNA: TGTGCCAGCAGCTTTAAAGGGGACACTGAAGCTTTCTTT. This codes for CASSFKGDTEAFF.